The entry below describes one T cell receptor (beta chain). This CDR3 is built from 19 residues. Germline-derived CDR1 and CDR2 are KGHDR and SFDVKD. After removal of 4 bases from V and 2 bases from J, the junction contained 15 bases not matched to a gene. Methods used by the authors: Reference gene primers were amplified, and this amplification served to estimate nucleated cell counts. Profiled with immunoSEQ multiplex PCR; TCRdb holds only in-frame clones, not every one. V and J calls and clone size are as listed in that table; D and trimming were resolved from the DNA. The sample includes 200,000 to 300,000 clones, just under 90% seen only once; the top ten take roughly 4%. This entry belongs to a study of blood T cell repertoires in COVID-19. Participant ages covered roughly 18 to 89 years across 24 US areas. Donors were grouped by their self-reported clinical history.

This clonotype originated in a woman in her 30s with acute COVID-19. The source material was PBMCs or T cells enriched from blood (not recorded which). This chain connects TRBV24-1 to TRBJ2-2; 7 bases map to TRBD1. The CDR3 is CATSDQTGVLGENTGELFF. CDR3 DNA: TGTGCCACCAGTGACCAAACAGGGGTTCTAGGGGAAAACACCGGGGAGCTGTTTTTT.